The clone carrying this T cell receptor beta chain was seen a handful of times. Its antigen is currently unknown. Clones were sequenced by immunoSEQ multiplex PCR, and TCRdb holds only the in-frame ones, with some missing. The sample gives some 1.1 million clones, around three quarters of which show up once; 0.85% to 1% is in the top ten. The data derive from a study of shared clonotypes between healthy human individuals. Overall study: The composition of the donors was a couple of women and a few men aged 18 to 49.

Germline CDR1 SGHRS, CDR2 YFSETQ. The V and J ends lost 2 bases and 4 bases respectively, with 13 bases between them. The CDR3 covers 15 residues. Study results and limitations: Naive subsets generally exceeded memory subsets in estimated richness. With few donors, the genetic and exposure-history diversity represented was limited.

The chain is built from TRBV5-1 and TRBJ2-1, with a weak D call TRBD2 (6 bases). The specimen was memory CD4+ T cells from PBMCs. Subset here: CD45RA-negative fraction. This TCR came from a man between 18 and 35 years old in good health. Some clones in this sample may be carry-over from other donors' samples. The CDR3 loop is CASSLTSRKYNEQFF. CDR3 DNA: TGCGCCAGCAGCTTAACTAGCCGGAAGTACAATGAGCAGTTCTTC.